In this sample, the clone carrying this T cell receptor beta chain turned up a few times. The germline CDR1 and CDR2 sequences are SGDLS and YYNGEE. Trimming pared 4 bases from V and 1 base from J, leaving 11 bases between. The CDR3 loop spans 14 amino acids. The sample is drawn from a study of OX40 agonist ivuxolimab in advanced cancers. Repertoires were generated with immunoSEQ multiplex PCR, while TCRdb's copy carries only in-frame clones and drops some. The sample includes around 45,000 clones, approximately 86% of them seen just once. Sequencing was performed on CD4+ or CD8+ T cells sorted from blood, taken in a trial of the OX40 agonist ivuxolimab. The receptor was derived from an adult with an advanced solid tumor such as melanoma, head and neck, liver or kidney cancer. V usage is TRBV9 and J usage is TRBJ1-1; D not resolved. The CDR3 bases are TGTGCCAGCAGCCTCCAACCTACGAACACTGAAGCTTTCTTT. The encoded protein is CASSLQPTNTEAFF.